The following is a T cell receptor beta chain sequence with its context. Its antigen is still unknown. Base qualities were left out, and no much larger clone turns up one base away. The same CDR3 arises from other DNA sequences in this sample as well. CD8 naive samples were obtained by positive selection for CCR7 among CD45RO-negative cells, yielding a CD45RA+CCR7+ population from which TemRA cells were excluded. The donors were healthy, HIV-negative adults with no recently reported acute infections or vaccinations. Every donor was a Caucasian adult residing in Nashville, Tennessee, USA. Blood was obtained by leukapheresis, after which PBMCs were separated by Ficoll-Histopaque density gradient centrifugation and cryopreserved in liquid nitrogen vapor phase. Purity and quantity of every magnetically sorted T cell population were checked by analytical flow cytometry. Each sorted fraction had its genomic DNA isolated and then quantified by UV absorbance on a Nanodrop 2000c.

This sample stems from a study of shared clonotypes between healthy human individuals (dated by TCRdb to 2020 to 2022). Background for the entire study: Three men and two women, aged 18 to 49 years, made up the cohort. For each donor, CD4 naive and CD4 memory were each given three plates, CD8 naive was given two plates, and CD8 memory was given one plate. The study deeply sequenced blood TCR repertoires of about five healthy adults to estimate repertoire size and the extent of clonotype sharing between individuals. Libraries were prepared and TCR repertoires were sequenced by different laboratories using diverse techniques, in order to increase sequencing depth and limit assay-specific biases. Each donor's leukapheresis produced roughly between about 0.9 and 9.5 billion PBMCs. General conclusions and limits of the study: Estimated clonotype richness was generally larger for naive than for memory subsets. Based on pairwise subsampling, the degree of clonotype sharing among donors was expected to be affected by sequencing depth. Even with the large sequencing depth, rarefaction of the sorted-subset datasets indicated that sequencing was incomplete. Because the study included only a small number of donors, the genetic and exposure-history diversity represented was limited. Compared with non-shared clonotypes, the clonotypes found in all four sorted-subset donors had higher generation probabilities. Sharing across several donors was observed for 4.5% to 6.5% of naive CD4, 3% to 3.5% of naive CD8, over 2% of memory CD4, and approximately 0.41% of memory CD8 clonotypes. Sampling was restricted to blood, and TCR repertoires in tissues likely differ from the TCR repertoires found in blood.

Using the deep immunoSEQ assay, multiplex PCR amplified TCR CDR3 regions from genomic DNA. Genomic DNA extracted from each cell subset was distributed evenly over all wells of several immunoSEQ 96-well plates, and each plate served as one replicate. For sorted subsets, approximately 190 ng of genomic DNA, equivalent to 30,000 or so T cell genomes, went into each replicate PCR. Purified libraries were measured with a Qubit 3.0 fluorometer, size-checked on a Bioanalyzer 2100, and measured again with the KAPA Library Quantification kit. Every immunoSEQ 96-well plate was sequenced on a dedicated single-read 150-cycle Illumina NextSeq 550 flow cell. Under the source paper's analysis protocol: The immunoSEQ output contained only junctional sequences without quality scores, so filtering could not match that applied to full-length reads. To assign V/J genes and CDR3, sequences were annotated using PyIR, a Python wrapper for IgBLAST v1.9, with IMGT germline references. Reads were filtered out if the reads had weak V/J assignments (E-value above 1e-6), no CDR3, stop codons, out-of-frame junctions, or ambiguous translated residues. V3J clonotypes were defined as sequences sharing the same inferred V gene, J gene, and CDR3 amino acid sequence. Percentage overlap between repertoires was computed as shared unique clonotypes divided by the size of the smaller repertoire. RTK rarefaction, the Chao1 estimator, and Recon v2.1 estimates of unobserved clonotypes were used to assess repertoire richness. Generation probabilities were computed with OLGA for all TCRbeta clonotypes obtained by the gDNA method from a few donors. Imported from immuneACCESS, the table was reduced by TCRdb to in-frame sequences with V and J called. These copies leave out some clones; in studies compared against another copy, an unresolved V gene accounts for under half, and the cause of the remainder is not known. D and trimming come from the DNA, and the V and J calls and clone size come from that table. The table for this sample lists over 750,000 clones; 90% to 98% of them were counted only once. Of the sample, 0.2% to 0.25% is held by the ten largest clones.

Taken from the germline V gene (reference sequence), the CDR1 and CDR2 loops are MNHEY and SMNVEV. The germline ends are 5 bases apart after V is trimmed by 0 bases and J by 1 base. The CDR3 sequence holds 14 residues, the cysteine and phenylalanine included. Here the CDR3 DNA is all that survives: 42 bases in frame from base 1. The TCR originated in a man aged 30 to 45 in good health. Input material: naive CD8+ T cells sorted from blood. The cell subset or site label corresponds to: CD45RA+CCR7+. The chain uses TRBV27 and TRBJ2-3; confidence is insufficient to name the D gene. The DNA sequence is TGTGCCAGCAGTTTATCTAGGGGCACAGATACGCAGTATTTT. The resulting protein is CASSLSRGTDTQYF.